The present entry profiles one T cell receptor beta chain with its context. The source of the sample is a study of CXCR3-negative and CXCR3-positive naive CD8 T cells. The CDR3 consists of 16 residues. Germline CDR1 and CDR2: LGHNA and YSLEER. The libraries of TRB cDNA were constructed through 5' RACE using UMI labels. TCRdb re-called the 5' RACE reads; one entry per CDR3 protein, DNA not given. The data include fewer than 60,000 distinct CDR3 sequences; the top ten clones carry around a fifth. The rearrangement links TRBV4-3 to TRBJ1-3; no DNA is available, so the TRBD1 call from TCRdb remains unchecked. The sequencing input was memory CD8+ T cells from blood. The TCR originated in a human donor in good health. Some clones in this sample may be carry-over from other donors' samples. The CDR3 spells CASSQDYRGQGNTIYF.